This T cell receptor (beta chain) was recorded in a study of T cells in localized non-small cell lung cancer. This clone was seen a few times. The CDR3 totals 15 residues. Germline values: CDR1 MNHGY, CDR2 SAAAGT. The V segment lost 6 bases and the J segment 3 bases; nucleotides outside the gene matches: 11. The table came from immunoSEQ multiplex PCR; TCRdb's copy has only in-frame clones and leaves some out. This table has roughly 1,500 clones, less than 40% appearing once. According to the study, adjacent lung free of atypia was obtained at least 2 cm from the tumor margin. The chain couples TRBV6-8 to TRBJ2-7, with TRBD1 identical over 7 bases. The sequence was collected from a female donor over 55 with stage II squamous cell lung carcinoma. The sample in question was normal lung tissue next to the tumor, obtained before any cancer treatment. The CDR3 DNA is TGTGCCAGCAGCTTTTCCACAGGGGTTAGCTACGAGCAGTACTTC. Its protein product is CASSFSTGVSYEQYF.